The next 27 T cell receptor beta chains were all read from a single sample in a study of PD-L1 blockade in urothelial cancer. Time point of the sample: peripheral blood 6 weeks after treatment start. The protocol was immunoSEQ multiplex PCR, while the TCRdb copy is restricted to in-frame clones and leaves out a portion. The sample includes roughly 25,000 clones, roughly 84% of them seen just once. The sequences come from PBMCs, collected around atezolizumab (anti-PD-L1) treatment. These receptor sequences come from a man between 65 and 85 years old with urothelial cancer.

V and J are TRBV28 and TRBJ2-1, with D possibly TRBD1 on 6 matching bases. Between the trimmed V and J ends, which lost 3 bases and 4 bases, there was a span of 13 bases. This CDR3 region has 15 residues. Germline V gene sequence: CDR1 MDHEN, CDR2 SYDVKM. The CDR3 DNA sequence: TGTGCCAGCAGTTTCCCCGGGACATATTACAATGAGCAGTTCTTC. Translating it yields CASSFPGTYYNEQFF.

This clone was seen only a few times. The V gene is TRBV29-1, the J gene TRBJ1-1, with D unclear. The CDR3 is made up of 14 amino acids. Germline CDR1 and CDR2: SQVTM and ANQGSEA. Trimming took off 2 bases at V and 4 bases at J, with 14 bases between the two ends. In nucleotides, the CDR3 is TGCAGCGTTGAACAGGCCCCTGAGGGCACTGAAGCTTTCTTT. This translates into CSVEQAPEGTEAFF.

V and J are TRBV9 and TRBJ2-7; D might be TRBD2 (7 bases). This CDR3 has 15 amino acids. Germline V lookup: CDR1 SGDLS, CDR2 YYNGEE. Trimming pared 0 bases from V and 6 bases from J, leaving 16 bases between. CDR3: CASSVVGGLSGEQYF. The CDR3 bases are TGTGCCAGCAGCGTAGTGGGGGGGCTATCAGGCGAGCAGTACTTC.

The chain's CDR3 is CASSQGRGRVTEAFF. The CDR3 DNA reads as TGTGCCAGCAGCCAAGGGAGGGGTCGGGTCACTGAAGCTTTCTTT. V is TRBV4-2 and J is TRBJ1-1, with a possible D match to TRBD1 (5 bases). This CDR3 is 15 amino acids long. Looked up from germline, CDR1 is LGHNA and CDR2 is YNFKEQ. Trimming shortened V by 1 base and J by 4 bases, and 13 bases separated the two germline ends.

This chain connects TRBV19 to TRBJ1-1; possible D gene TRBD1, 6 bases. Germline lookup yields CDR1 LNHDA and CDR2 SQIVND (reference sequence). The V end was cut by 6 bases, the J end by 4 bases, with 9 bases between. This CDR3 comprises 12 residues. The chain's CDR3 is CASSGGRTEAFF. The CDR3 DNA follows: TGTGCCAGTAGCGGGGGGCGCACTGAAGCTTTCTTT.

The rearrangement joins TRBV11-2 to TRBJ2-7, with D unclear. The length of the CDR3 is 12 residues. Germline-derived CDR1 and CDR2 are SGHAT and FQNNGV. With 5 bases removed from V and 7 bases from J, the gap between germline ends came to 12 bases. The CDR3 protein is CASSPQPQEQYF. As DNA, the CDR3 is TGTGCCAGCAGCCCCCAACCCCAGGAGCAGTACTTC.

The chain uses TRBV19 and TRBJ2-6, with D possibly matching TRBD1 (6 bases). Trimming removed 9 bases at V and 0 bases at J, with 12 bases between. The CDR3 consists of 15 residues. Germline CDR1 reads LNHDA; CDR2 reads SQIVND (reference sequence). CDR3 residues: CASRQDHSGANVLTF. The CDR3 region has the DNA TGTGCCAGCCGACAGGACCACTCTGGGGCCAACGTCCTGACTTTC.

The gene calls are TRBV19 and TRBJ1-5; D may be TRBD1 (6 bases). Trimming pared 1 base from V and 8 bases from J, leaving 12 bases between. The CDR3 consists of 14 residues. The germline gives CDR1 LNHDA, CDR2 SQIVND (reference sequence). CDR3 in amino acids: CASSIGQGRKPQHF. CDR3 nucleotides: TGTGCCAGTAGTATAGGTCAGGGGCGGAAGCCCCAGCATTTT.

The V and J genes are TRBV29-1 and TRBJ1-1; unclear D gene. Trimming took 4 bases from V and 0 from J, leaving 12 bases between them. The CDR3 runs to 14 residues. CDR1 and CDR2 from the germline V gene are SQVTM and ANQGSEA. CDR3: CSVGQDNMNTEAFF. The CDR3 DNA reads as TGCAGCGTTGGGCAGGATAACATGAACACTGAAGCTTTCTTT.

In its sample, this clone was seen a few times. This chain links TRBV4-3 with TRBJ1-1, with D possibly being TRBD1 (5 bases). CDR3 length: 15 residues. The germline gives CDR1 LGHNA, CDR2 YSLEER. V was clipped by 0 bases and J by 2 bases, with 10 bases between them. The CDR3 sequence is CASSQEEGSNTEAFF. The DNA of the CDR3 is TGCGCCAGCAGCCAAGAGGAGGGGTCAAACACTGAAGCTTTCTTT.

The CDR3 protein is CASWGANTGELFF. In DNA, the CDR3 is TGTGCCAGCTGGGGGGCGAACACCGGGGAGCTGTTTTTT. The V call is TRBV25-1, the J call TRBJ2-2; TRBD2 might be the D (6 bases). Per germline, CDR1 MGHDK and CDR2 SYGVNS. Deletions cut 8 bases from V and 0 bases from J, with 7 bases between. There are 13 residues in the CDR3.

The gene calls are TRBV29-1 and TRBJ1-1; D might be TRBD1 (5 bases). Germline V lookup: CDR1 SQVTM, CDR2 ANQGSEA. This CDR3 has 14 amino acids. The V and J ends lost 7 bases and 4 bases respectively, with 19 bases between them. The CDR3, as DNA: TGCAGCGCGGGAGGGGCAACTGAGGTCACTGAAGCTTTCTTT. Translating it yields CSAGGATEVTEAFF.

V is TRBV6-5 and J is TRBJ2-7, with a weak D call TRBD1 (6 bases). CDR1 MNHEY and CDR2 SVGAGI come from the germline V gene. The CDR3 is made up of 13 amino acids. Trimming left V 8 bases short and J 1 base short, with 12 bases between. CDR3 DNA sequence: TGTGCCAGCCGACACAGGGATTCCTACGAGCAGTACTTC. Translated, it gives CASRHRDSYEQYF.

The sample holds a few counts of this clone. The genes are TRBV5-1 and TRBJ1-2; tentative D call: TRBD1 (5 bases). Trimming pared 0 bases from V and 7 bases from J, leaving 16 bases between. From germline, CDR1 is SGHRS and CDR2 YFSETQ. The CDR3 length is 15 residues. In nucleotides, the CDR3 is TGCGCCAGCAGCTTGGCGGGGGGAGTGAGAGCTGGCTACACCTTC. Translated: CASSLAGGVRAGYTF.

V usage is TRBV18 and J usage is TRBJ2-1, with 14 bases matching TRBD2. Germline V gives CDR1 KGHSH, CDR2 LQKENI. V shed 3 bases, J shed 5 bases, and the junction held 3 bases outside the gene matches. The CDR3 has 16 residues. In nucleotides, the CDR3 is TGTGCCAGCTCACCCGGGACTAGCGGGAGAGACAATGAGCAGTTCTTC. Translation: CASSPGTSGRDNEQFF.

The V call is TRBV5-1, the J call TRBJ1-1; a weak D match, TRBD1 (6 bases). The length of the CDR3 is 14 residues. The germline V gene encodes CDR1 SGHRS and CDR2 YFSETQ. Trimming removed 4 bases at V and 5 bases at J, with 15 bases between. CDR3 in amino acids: CASSITGRWTEAFF. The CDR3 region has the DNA TGCGCCAGCAGCATCACAGGGAGATGGACTGAAGCTTTCTTT.

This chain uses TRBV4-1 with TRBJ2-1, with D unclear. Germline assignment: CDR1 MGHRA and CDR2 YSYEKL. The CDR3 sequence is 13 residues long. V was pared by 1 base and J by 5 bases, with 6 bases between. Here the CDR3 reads CASSQALHNEQFF. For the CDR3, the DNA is TGCGCCAGCAGCCAAGCACTTCACAATGAGCAGTTCTTC.

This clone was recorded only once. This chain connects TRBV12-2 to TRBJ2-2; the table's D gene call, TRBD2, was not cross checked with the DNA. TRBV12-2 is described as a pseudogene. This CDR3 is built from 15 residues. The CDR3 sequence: CASRLGLANTGELFF. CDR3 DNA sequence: TGTGCAAGTCGCTTAGGACTAGCGAACACCGGGGAGCTGTTTTTT.

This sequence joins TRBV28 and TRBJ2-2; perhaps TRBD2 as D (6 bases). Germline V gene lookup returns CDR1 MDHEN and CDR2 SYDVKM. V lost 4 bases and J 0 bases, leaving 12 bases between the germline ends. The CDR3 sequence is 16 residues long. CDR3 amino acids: CASSSGERANTGELFF. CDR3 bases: TGTGCCAGCAGTTCGGGAGAACGCGCGAACACCGGGGAGCTGTTTTTT.

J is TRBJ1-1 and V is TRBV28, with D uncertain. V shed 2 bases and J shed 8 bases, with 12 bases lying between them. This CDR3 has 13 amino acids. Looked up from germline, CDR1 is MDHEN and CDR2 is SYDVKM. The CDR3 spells CASSLSGGPEAFF. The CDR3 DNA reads TGTGCCAGCAGTTTAAGCGGAGGACCAGAAGCTTTCTTT.

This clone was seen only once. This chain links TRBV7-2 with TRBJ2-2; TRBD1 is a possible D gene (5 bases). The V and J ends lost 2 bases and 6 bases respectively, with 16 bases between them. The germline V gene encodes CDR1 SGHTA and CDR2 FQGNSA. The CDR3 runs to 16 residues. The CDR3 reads CASSLPRGTSSGELFF. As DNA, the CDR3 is TGTGCCAGCAGCTTACCAAGGGGCACAAGCTCCGGGGAGCTGTTTTTT.

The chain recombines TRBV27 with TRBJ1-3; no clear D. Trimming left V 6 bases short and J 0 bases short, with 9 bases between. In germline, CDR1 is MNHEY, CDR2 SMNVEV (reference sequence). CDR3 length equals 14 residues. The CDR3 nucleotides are TGTGCCAGCAGATCGACAAGCTCTGGAAACACCATATATTTT. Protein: CASRSTSSGNTIYF.

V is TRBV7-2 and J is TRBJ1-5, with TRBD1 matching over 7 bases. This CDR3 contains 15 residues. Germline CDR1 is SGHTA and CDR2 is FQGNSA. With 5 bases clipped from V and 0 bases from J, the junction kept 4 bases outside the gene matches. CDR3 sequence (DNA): TGTGCCAGCAGCCCCGGGACAGTTAGCAATCAGCCCCAGCATTTT. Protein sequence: CASSPGTVSNQPQHF.

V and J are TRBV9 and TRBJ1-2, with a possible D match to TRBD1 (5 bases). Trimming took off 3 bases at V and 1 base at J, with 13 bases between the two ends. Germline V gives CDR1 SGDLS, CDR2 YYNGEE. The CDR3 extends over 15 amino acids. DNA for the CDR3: TGTGCCAGCAGCGAAACGGGGGGGGATAACTATGGCTACACCTTC. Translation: CASSETGGDNYGYTF.

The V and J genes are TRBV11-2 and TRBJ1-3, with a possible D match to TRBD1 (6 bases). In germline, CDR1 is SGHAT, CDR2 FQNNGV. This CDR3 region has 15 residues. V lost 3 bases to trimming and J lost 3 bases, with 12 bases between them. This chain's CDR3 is CASSFGSGDGNTIYF. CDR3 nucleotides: TGTGCCAGCAGCTTCGGTTCAGGGGATGGAAACACCATATATTTT. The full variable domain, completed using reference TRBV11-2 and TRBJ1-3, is EAGVAQSPRYKIIEKRQSVAFWCNPISGHATLYWYQQILGQGPKLLIQFQNNGVVDDSQLPKDRFSAERLKGVDSTLKIQPAKLEDSAVYLCASSFGSGDGNTIYFGEGSWLTVV.

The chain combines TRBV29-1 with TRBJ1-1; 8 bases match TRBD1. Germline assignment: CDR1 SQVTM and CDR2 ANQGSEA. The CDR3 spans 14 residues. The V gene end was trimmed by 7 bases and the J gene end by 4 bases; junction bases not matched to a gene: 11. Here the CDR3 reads CSGWTGQGVTEAFF. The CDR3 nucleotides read TGCAGCGGGTGGACAGGGCAAGGAGTCACTGAAGCTTTCTTT.

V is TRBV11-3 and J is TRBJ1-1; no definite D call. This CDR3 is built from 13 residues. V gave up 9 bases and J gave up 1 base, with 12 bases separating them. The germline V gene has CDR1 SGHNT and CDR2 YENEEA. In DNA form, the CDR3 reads TGTGCCAGTAGCCGACTGGCGAACACTGAAGCTTTCTTT. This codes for CASSRLANTEAFF.